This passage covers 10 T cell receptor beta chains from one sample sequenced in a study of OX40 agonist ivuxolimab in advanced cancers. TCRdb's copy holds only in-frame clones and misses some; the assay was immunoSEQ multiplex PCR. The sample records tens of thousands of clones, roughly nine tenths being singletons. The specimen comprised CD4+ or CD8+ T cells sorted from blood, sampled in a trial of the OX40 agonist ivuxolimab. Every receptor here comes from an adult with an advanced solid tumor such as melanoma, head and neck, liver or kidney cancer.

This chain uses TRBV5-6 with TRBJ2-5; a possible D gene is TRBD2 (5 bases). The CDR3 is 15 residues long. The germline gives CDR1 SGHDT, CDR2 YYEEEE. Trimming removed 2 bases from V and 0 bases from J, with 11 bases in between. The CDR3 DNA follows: TGTGCCAGCAGCTTAGGAACGGGGTACCAAGAGACCCAGTACTTC. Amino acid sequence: CASSLGTGYQETQYF.

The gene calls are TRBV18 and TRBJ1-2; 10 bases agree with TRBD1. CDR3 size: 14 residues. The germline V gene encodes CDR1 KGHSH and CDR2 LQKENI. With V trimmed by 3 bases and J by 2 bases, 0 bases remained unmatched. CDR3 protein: CASSPGQGNYGYTF. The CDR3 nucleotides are TGTGCCAGCTCACCGGGACAGGGGAACTATGGCTACACCTTC.

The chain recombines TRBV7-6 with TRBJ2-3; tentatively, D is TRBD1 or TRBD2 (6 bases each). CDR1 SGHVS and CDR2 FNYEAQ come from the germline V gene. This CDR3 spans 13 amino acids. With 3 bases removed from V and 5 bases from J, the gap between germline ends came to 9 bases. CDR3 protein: CASSFGGLDTQYF. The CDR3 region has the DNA TGTGCCAGCAGCTTCGGGGGCCTAGATACGCAGTATTTT.

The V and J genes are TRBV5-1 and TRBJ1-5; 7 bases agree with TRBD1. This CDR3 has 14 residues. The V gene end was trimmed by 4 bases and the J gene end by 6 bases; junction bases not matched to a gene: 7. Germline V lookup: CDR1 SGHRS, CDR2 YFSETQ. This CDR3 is CASSRTTGVQPQHF. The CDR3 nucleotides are TGCGCCAGCAGCAGGACCACAGGGGTTCAGCCCCAGCATTTT.

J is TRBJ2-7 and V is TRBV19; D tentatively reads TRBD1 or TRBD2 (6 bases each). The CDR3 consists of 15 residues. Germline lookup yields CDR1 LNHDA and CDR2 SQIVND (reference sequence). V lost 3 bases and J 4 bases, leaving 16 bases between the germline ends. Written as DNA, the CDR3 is TGTGCCAGTAGTATGAGGGCAGGGGAGGCTTACGAGCAGTACTTC. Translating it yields CASSMRAGEAYEQYF.

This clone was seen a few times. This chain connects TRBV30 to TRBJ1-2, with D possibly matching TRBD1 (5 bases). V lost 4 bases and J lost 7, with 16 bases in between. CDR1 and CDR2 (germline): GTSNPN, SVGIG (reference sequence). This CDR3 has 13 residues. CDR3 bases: TGTGCCTGGAAAGGGCAGGGAGAGGGTGGCTACACCTTC. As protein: CAWKGQGEGGYTF.

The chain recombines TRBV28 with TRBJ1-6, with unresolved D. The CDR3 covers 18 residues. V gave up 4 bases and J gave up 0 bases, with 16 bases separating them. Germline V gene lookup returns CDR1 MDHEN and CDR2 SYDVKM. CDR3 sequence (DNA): TGTGCCAGCAGTTCCGTCACAGCCATCAACTCCTATAATTCACCCCTCCACTTT. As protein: CASSSVTAINSYNSPLHF.

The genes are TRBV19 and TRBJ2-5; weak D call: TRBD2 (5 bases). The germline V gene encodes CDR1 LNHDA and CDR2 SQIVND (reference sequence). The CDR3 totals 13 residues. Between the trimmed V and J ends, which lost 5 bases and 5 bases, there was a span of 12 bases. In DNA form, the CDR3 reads TGTGCCAGTAGTGAGGGCCCTAGGGAGACCCAGTACTTC. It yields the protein CASSEGPRETQYF.

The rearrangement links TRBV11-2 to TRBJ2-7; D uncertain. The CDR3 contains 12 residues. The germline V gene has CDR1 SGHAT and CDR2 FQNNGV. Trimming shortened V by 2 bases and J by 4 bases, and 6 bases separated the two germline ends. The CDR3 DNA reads TGTGCCAGCAGCTTACTCAGGTACGAGCAGTACTTC. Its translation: CASSLLRYEQYF.

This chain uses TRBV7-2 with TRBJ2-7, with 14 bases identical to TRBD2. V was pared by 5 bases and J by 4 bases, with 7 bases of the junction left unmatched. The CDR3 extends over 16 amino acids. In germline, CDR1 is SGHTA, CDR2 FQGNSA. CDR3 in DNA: TGTGCCAGCAGCCCCGGACTAGCGGGGGGTGGTTACGAGCAGTACTTC. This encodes CASSPGLAGGGYEQYF.